This TCR beta chain comes out of a study of OX40 agonist ivuxolimab in advanced cancers. The V gene's germline CDR1 is SGDLS and CDR2 YYNGEE. After removal of 4 bases from V and 5 bases from J, the junction contained 16 bases not matched to a gene. The CDR3 totals 17 residues. Data came from immunoSEQ multiplex PCR; TCRdb stores just in-frame clones and leaves some out. The sample includes over 40,000 clones, 65% to 85% seen only once; the top ten take approximately 5.1%. The V gene is TRBV9, the J gene TRBJ2-5; 8 positions match TRBD1. Sequencing was performed on CD4+ or CD8+ T cells sorted from blood, taken in a trial of the OX40 agonist ivuxolimab. The TCR was taken from an adult with an advanced solid tumor such as melanoma, head and neck, liver or kidney cancer. CDR3 in DNA: TGTGCCAGCAGCCCACCCTCCGGGACAGGACAGGGCGAGACCCAGTACTTC. As protein: CASSPPSGTGQGETQYF.